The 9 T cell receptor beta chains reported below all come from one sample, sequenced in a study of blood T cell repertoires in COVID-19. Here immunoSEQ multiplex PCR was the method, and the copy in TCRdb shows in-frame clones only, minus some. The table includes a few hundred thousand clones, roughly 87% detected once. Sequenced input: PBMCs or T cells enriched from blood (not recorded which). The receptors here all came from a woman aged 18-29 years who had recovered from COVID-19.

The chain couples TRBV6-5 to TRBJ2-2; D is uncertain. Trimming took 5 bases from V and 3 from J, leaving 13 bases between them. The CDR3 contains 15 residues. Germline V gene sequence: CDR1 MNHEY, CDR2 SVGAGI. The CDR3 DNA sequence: TGTGCCAGCAGTAGGCAGGCCCCTTACACCGGGGAGCTGTTTTTT. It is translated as CASSRQAPYTGELFF.

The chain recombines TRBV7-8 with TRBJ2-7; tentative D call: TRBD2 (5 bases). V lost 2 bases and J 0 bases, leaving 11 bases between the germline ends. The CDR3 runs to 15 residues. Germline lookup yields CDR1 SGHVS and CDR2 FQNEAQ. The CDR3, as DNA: TGTGCCAGCAGCTTAACCGGCACTAGCTCCTACGAGCAGTACTTC. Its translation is CASSLTGTSSYEQYF.

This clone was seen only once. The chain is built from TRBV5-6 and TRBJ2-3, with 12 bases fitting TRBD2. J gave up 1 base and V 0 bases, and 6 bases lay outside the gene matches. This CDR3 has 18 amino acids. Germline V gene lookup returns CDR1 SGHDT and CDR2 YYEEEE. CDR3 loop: CASSLARLAGERTDTQYF. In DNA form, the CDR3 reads TGTGCCAGCAGCTTGGCCAGACTAGCGGGGGAACGCACAGATACGCAGTATTTT.

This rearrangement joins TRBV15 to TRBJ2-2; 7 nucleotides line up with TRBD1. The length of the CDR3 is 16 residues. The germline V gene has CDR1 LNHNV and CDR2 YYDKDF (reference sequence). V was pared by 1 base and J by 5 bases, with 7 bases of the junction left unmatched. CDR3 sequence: CATSRGTGGRTGELFF. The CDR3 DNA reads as TGTGCCACCAGCAGAGGGACAGGAGGTCGGACCGGGGAGCTGTTTTTT.

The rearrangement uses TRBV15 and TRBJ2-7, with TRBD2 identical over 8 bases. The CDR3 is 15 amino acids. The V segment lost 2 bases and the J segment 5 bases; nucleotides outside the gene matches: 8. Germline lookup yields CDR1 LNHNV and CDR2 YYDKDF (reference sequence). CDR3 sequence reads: CATSRHGTRSNEQYF. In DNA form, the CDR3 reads TGTGCCACCAGCAGACACGGGACTAGGAGTAACGAGCAGTACTTC.

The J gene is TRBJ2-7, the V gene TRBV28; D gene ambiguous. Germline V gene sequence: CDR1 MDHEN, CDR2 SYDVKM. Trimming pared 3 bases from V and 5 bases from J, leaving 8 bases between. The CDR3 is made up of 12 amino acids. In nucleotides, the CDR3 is TGTGCCAGCAGTTTGTTCCTCCACGAGCAGTACTTC. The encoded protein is CASSLFLHEQYF.

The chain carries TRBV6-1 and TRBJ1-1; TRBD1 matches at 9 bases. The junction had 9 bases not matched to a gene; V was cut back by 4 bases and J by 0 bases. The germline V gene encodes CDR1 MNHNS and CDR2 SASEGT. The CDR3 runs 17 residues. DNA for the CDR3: TGTGCCAGCAGTGCCGACAGGGGGGGAGGGCTGAACACTGAAGCTTTCTTT. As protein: CASSADRGGGLNTEAFF.

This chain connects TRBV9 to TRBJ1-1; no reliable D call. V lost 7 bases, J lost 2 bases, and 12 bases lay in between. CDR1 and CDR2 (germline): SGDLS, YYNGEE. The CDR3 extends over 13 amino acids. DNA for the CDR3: TGTGCCAGCTCCGCGTTCCGAAACACTGAAGCTTTCTTT. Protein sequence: CASSAFRNTEAFF.

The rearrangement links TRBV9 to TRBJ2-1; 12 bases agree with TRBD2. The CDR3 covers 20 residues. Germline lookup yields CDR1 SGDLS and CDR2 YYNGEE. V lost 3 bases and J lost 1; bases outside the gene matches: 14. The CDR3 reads CASSEPRRASGGASYNEQFF. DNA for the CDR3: TGTGCCAGCAGCGAGCCCCGGAGGGCTAGCGGGGGGGCTTCCTACAATGAGCAGTTCTTC. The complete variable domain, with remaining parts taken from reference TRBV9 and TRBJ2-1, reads DSGVTQTPKHLITATGQRVTLRCSPRSGDLSVYWYQQSLDQGLQFLIQYYNGEERAKGNILERFSAQQFPDLHSELNLSSLELGDSALYFCASSEPRRASGGASYNEQFFGPGTRLTVL.